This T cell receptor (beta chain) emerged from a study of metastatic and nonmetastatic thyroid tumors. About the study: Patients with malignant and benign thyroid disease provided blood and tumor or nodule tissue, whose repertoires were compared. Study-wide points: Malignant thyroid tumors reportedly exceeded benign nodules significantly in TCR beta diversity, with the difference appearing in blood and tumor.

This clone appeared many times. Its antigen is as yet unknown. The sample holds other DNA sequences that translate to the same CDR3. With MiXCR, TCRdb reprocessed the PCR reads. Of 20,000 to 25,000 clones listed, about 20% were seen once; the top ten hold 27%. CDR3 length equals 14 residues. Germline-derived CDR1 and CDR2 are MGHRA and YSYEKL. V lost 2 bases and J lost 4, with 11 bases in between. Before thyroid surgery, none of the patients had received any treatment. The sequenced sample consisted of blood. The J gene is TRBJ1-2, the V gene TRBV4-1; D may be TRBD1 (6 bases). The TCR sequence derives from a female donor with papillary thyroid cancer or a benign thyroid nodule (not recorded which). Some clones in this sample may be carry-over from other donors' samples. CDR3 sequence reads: CASSQPDSVYGYTF. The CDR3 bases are TGCGCCAGCAGCCAACCGGACAGCGTCTATGGCTACACCTTC.